This T cell receptor (beta chain) derives from a study of human T cells and chemical hapten exposure. Whole-study findings and limits: Counts of TCRs above 1 in 1000 frequency stayed unchanged with DPC sensitization.

There are a few counts of this clonotype. Its antigen is not identified. The sample's time point: pre-sensitization, week 0. Regarding treatment: therapeutic diphenylcyclopropenone sensitization with weekly scalp DPC. Using its own MiXCR run on the RACE reads, TCRdb lists one record per CDR3 protein. The sample lists around 260,000 distinct CDR3 sequences, about 9% occurring once. The germline gives CDR1 SGHTA, CDR2 FQGNSA. The CDR3 extends over 11 amino acids. V was clipped by 8 bases and J by 4 bases, with 5 bases between them. The genes are TRBV7-2 and TRBJ2-2; D unresolved. Sequenced here: whole blood, sampled in connection with sensitization to the hapten diphenylcyclopropenone (DPC). The receptor was isolated from a woman in her forties with alopecia areata. Some clones in this sample may be carry-over from other donors' samples. The CDR3 reads CASGFTGELFF. The CDR3 bases are TGTGCCAGCGGATTCACCGGGGAGCTGTTTTTT.